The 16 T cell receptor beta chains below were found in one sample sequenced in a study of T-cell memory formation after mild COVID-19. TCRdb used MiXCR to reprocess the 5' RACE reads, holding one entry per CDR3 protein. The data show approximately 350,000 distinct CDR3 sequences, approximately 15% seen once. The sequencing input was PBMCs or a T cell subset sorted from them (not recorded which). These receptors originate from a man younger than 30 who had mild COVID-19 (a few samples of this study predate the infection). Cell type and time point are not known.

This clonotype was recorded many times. CDR3 coding DNA: TGCAGCGTTGGTGATGACGGGGGTCTTTATGGCTACACCTTC. It translates to CSVGDDGGLYGYTF. The chain links TRBV29-1 to TRBJ1-2; TRBD1 is a possible D gene (5 bases). In germline, CDR1 is SQVTM, CDR2 ANQGSEA. The CDR3 is 14 residues long. Trimming stripped 4 bases from V and 5 bases from J, with 17 bases between.

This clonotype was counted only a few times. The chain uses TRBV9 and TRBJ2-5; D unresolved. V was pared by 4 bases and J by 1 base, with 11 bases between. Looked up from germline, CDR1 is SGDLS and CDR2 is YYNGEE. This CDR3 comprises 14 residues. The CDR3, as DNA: TGTGCCAGCAGCCCCAACCGGGCCCAAGAGACCCAGTACTTC. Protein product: CASSPNRAQETQYF.

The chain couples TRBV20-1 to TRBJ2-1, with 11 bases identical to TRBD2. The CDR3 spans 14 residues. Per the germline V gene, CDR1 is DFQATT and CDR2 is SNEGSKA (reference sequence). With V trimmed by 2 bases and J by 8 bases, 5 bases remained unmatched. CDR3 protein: CSARNSGGVDEQFF. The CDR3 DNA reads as TGCAGTGCTAGAAATAGCGGGGGGGTGGATGAGCAGTTCTTC.

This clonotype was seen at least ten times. The CDR3 DNA follows: TGCAGTGCTAACACCGCGGGTCGCATTCAGTACTTC. Translation gives CSANTAGRIQYF. The chain is built from TRBV20-1 and TRBJ2-4; D is perhaps TRBD2 (5 bases). V was trimmed by 4 bases and J by 9 bases, leaving 13 bases between them. CDR1 DFQATT and CDR2 SNEGSKA come from the germline V gene (reference sequence). This CDR3 contains 12 residues.

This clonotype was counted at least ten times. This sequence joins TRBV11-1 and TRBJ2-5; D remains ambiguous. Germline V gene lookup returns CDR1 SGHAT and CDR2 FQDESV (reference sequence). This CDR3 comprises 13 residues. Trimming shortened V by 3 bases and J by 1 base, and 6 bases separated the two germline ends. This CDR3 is CASSFSIQETQYF. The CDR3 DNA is TGTGCCAGCAGCTTCTCCATCCAAGAGACCCAGTACTTC.

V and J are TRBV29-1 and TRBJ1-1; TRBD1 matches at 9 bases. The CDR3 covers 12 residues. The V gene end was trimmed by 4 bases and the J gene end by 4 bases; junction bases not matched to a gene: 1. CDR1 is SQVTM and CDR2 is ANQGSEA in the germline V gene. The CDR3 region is CSVGTGATEAFF. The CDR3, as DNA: TGCAGCGTTGGGACAGGGGCCACTGAAGCTTTCTTT.

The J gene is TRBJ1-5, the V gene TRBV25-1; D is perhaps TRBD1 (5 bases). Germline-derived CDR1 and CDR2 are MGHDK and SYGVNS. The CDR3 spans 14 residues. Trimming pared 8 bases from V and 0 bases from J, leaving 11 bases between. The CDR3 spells CASGGKHSNQPQHF. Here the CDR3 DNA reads TGTGCCAGCGGGGGGAAGCATAGCAATCAGCCCCAGCATTTT.

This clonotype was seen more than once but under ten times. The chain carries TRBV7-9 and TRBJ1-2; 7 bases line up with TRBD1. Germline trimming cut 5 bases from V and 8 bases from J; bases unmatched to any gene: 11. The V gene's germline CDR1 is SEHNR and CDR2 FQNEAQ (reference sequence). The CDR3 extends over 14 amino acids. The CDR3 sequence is CASSRETGVRGYTF. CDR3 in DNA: TGTGCCAGCAGCCGAGAAACAGGGGTGCGGGGCTACACCTTC.

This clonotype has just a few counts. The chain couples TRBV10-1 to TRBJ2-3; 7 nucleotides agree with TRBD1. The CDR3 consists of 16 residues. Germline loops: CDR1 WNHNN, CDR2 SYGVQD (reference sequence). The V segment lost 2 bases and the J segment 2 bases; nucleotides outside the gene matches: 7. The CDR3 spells CASSETGVGDTDTQYF. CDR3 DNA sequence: TGCGCCAGCAGTGAGACAGGGGTGGGTGACACAGATACGCAGTATTTT.

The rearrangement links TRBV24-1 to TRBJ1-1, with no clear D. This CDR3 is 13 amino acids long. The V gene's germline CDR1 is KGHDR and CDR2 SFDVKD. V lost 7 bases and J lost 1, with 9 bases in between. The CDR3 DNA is TGTGCCACCAGAGGACGGAGGAACACTGAAGCTTTCTTT. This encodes CATRGRRNTEAFF.

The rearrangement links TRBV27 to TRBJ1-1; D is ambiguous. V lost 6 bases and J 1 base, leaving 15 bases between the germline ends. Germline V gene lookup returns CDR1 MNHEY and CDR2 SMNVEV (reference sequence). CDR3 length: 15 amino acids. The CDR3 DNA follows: TGTGCCAGCAGCGTAAAATGGGTCCCGAACACTGAAGCTTTCTTT. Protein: CASSVKWVPNTEAFF.

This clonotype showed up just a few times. The chain's CDR3 is CASSQTAASTEAFF. The CDR3 DNA sequence: TGTGCCAGCAGCCAAACTGCGGCGAGCACTGAAGCTTTCTTT. The chain couples TRBV4-2 to TRBJ1-1; unclear D gene. Per the germline V gene, CDR1 is LGHNA and CDR2 is YNFKEQ. The length of the CDR3 is 14 residues. V shed 2 bases and J shed 4 bases, with 11 bases lying between them.

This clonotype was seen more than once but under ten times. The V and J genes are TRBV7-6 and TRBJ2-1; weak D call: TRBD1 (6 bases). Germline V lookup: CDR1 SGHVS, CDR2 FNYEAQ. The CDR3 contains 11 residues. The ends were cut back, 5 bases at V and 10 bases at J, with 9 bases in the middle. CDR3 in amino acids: CASSPGQEQFF. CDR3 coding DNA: TGTGCCAGCAGCCCCGGACAGGAGCAGTTCTTC.

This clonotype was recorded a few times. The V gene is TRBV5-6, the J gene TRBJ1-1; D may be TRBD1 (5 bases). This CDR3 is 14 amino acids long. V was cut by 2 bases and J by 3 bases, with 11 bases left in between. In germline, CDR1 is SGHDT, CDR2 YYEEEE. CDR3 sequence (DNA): TGTGCCAGCAGCTTCGCCGGGGGATACACTGAAGCTTTCTTT. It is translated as CASSFAGGYTEAFF. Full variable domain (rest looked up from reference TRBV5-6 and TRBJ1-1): DAGVTQSPTHLIKTRGQQVTLRCSPKSGHDTVSWYQQALGQGPQFIFQYYEEEERQRGNFPDRFSGHQFPNYSSELNVNALLLGDSALYLCASSFAGGYTEAFFGQGTRLTVV.

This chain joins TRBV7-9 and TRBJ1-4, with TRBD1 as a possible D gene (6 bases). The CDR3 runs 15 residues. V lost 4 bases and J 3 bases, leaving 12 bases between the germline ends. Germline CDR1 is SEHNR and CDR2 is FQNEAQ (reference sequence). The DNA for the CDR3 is TGTGCCAGCAGCTCTACAGGGAGGGCTAATGAAAAACTGTTTTTT. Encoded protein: CASSSTGRANEKLFF.

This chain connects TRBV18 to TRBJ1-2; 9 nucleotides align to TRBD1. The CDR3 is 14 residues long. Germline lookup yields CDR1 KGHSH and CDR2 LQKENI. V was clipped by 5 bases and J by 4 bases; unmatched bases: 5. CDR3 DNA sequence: TGTGCCAGCTCATCGGACAGGGGTGGCTATGGCTACACCTTC. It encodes CASSSDRGGYGYTF.